Reported below is one T cell receptor beta chain. The data were produced by immunoSEQ multiplex PCR, yet TCRdb's version contains in-frame clones alone and is incomplete. Of around 230,000 clones listed, approximately 80% are singletons. These data originate in a study of blood T cell repertoires in COVID-19. About the study: COVID-19 samples, acute and convalescent, were from the United States, Italy and Spain. From T cells, B-cell-depleted T cells, or PBMCs came the material, which was cDNA or gDNA.

Unmatched junction bases numbered 25, after V lost 5 bases and J lost 17 bases. The CDR3 length is 18 residues. Germline CDR1 is PRHDT and CDR2 is FYEKMQ (reference sequence). The sequencing input was peripheral blood. V usage is TRBV13 and J usage is TRBJ2-2; 11 bases fit TRBD1. This clonotype was sampled from a man aged 35-49 years with acute or convalescent COVID-19. The CDR3 coding sequence is TGTGCCAGCAGCGAGGACAGGGGGCGAACTTCCCGGACGACTTTCCCTTTTTTT. Its translation: CASSEDRGRTSRTTFPFF. The full variable domain, in which reference TRBV13 and TRBJ2-2 provide the parts outside the CDR3, is AAGVIQSPRHLIKEKRETATLKCYPIPRHDTVYWYQQGPGQDPQFLISFYEKMQSDKGSIPDRFSAQQFSDYHSELNMSSLELGDSALYFCASSEDRGRTSRTTFPFFGEGSRLTVL.